Listed below are T cell receptor beta chains from one sample, sequenced in a study of blood T cell repertoires in COVID-19. Profiling relied on immunoSEQ multiplex PCR, and the TCRdb table lists in-frame clones only, not all of them. In the table there are about 230,000 clones, approximately 83% of which are singletons. Source material: peripheral blood. These receptor sequences come from a man aged 45-60 years with active or convalescent COVID-19. Both conserved end residues are part of each CDR3. Each record gives: J gene, clone size, V gene, D gene, CDR3 protein, CDR3 DNA. The D gene is left open where the match is weak. Clone size is not always given. Where it is, it says once, few, many or a class for expanded clones.

J gene: TRBJ2-5
clone size: .
V gene: TRBV7-2
D gene: TRBD1
CDR3 protein: CASSLSRGSIETQYF
CDR3 DNA: TGTGCCAGCAGCTTATCCAGGGGGTCAATAGAGACCCAGTACTTC

J gene: TRBJ2-7
clone size: .
V gene: TRBV5-8
D gene: .
CDR3 protein: CASSSRTGSEQYF
CDR3 DNA: TGTGCCAGCAGCTCGCGGACTGGAAGCGAGCAGTACTTC

J gene: TRBJ1-5
clone size: .
V gene: TRBV6-2/TRBV6-3
D gene: TRBD1
CDR3 protein: CASSLGTGLQPQHF
CDR3 DNA: TGTGCCAGCAGTTTGGGGACAGGGTTACAGCCCCAGCATTTT

J gene: TRBJ1-2
clone size: .
V gene: TRBV19
D gene: TRBD1
CDR3 protein: CASSPPRTGRSFGYTF
CDR3 DNA: TGTGCCAGTAGTCCGCCGAGGACAGGCCGTTCGTTTGGCTACACCTTC

J gene: TRBJ2-7
clone size: .
V gene: TRBV7-2
D gene: TRBD2
CDR3 protein: CASSHERGGFYEQYF
CDR3 DNA: TGTGCCAGCAGCCATGAACGGGGGGGCTTTTACGAGCAGTACTTC

J gene: TRBJ1-2
clone size: .
V gene: TRBV18
D gene: .
CDR3 protein: CASSPDRRQNYGYTF
CDR3 DNA: TGTGCCAGCTCACCAGACAGACGTCAAAACTATGGCTACACCTTC

J gene: TRBJ2-7
clone size: few
V gene: TRBV6-5
D gene: .
CDR3 protein: CASSLQAGSSYEQYF
CDR3 DNA: TGTGCCAGCAGCCTCCAGGCGGGGAGCTCCTACGAGCAGTACTTC

J gene: TRBJ2-5
clone size: .
V gene: TRBV4-1
D gene: TRBD2
CDR3 protein: CASSISGGAGETQYF
CDR3 DNA: TGCGCCAGCAGCATTAGCGGGGGGGCCGGGGAGACCCAGTACTTC

J gene: TRBJ1-2
clone size: once
V gene: TRBV7-3
D gene: .
CDR3 protein: CASSFQGQLYNGYTF
CDR3 DNA: TGTGCCAGCAGCTTTCAGGGGCAGCTCTATAATGGCTACACCTTC

J gene: TRBJ1-5
clone size: .
V gene: TRBV10-3
D gene: .
CDR3 protein: CASGRENNQPQHF
CDR3 DNA: TGTGCCAGTGGTAGGGAGAACAATCAGCCCCAGCATTTT

J gene: TRBJ2-7
clone size: .
V gene: TRBV20-1
D gene: .
CDR3 protein: CSARPRVEQYF
CDR3 DNA: TGCAGTGCTAGGCCACGGGTCGAGCAGTACTTC

J gene: TRBJ1-2
clone size: .
V gene: TRBV5-1
D gene: .
CDR3 protein: CASSLEKGDYGYTF
CDR3 DNA: TGCGCCAGCAGCTTGGAGAAGGGAGACTATGGCTACACCTTC

J gene: TRBJ1-5
clone size: .
V gene: TRBV28
D gene: TRBD1
CDR3 protein: CASSSTGGVGNQPQHF
CDR3 DNA: TGTGCCAGCAGTTCGACAGGGGGTGTTGGCAATCAGCCCCAGCATTTT

J gene: TRBJ1-2
clone size: .
V gene: TRBV14
D gene: .
CDR3 protein: CASSLGVNYGYTF
CDR3 DNA: TGTGCCAGCAGCCTAGGGGTCAACTATGGCTACACCTTC

J gene: TRBJ2-7
clone size: .
V gene: TRBV29-1
D gene: TRBD1
CDR3 protein: CSVQRTGGSGEQYF
CDR3 DNA: TGCAGCGTCCAGCGGACAGGGGGCTCAGGAGAGCAGTACTTC

J gene: TRBJ2-1
clone size: .
V gene: TRBV9
D gene: TRBD2
CDR3 protein: CASSVGGTSPLTEQFF
CDR3 DNA: TGTGCCAGCAGCGTAGGTGGGACTAGCCCGCTAACTGAGCAGTTCTTC

J gene: TRBJ2-5
clone size: .
V gene: TRBV7-2
D gene: .
CDR3 protein: CASSQPRQGGGETQYF
CDR3 DNA: TGTGCCAGCAGCCAGCCCAGACAGGGAGGAGGGGAGACCCAGTACTTC

J gene: TRBJ1-2
clone size: .
V gene: TRBV10-3
D gene: TRBD1
CDR3 protein: CAISEVQGDYGYTF
CDR3 DNA: TGTGCCATCAGTGAGGTTCAGGGGGACTATGGCTACACCTTC

J gene: TRBJ1-4
clone size: .
V gene: TRBV10-1
D gene: .
CDR3 protein: CASSDEAGNEEKLFF
CDR3 DNA: TGCGCCAGCAGTGATGAGGCAGGGAATGAAGAAAAACTGTTTTTT

J gene: TRBJ1-4
clone size: once
V gene: TRBV5-6
D gene: .
CDR3 protein: CASSFRVLTNEKLFF
CDR3 DNA: TGTGCCAGCAGCTTCAGGGTGCTCACTAATGAAAAACTGTTTTTT

J gene: TRBJ2-3
clone size: .
V gene: TRBV6-1
D gene: .
CDR3 protein: CASSERGPYTDTQYF
CDR3 DNA: TGTGCCAGCAGTGAACGAGGCCCTTACACAGATACGCAGTATTTT

J gene: TRBJ2-5
clone size: .
V gene: TRBV14
D gene: TRBD2
CDR3 protein: CAPKAGGKETQYF
CDR3 DNA: TGTGCTCCAAAGGCGGGGGGGAAAGAGACCCAGTACTTC

J gene: TRBJ1-2
clone size: .
V gene: TRBV7-8
D gene: TRBD1
CDR3 protein: CASSLERTGVSNYGYTF
CDR3 DNA: TGTGCCAGCAGCTTAGAAAGGACAGGAGTCTCTAACTATGGCTACACCTTC

J gene: TRBJ1-3
clone size: .
V gene: TRBV30
D gene: .
CDR3 protein: CARGTSSGNTIYF
CDR3 DNA: TGTGCCCGGGGTACAAGCTCTGGAAACACCATATATTTT